The sequence of this T cell receptor (beta chain) was determined in a study of T cell repertoires in cytomegalovirus infection. In the study overall: CMV infection and matching HLA type were both indicated by public TCR beta signatures.

The study's findings and limits: Ex vivo, HLA-C-restricted CMV-specific TCR beta clonotypes prevailed over the rest of the response.

V shed 2 bases and J shed 6 bases, with 15 bases lying between them. The CDR3 contains 15 residues. Per the germline V gene, CDR1 is WNHNN and CDR2 is SYGVQD (reference sequence). MiXCR, applied by TCRdb to the reads, yields one record per CDR3 protein. The table shows around 530,000 distinct CDR3 sequences, with around a quarter occurring only once. For this clonotype: Its target is not known.

This chain uses TRBV10-1 with TRBJ2-3; TRBD1 is a possible D gene (5 bases). Sequenced material: PBMCs. The source is a human donor in good health (CMV status not recorded). Some clones in this sample may be carry-over from other donors' samples. CDR3 residues: CASSEGASLGDTQYF. DNA of the CDR3: TGCGCCAGCAGTGAGGGGGCCAGTTTAGGGGATACGCAGTATTTT.